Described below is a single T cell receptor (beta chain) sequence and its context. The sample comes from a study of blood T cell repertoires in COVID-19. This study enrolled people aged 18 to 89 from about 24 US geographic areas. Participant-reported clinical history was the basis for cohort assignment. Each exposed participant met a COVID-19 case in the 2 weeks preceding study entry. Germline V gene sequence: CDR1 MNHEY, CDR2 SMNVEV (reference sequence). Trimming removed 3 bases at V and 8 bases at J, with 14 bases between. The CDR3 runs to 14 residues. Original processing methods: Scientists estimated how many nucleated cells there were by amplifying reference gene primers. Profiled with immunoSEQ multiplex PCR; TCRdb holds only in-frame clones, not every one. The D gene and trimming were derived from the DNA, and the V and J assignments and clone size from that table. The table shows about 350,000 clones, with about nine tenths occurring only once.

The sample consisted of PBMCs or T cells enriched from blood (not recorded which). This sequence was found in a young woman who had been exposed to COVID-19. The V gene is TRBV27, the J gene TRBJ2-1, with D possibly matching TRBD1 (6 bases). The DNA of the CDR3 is TGTGCCAGCAGTTTTAGGAGCACAGGGTATGAGCAGTTCTTC. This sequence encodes CASSFRSTGYEQFF.